These 21 T cell receptor beta chains originate from one sample sequenced in a study of shared clonotypes between healthy human individuals. Assay: immunoSEQ multiplex PCR; the TCRdb copy retains only in-frame clones and omits some. The table has hundreds of thousands of clones, approximately 74% seen once; the top ten hold 1.5% to 2%. Sequencing was performed on memory CD4+ T cells sorted from blood. Subset noted: CD45RA-negative fraction. The source of these receptors is a woman aged 25 to 45 in good health.

The chain joins TRBV19 to TRBJ2-2; TRBD1 aligns across 10 bases. CDR1 LNHDA and CDR2 SQIVND come from the germline V gene (reference sequence). V lost 7 bases to trimming and J lost 6 bases; unmatched junction nucleotides: 8. There are 15 residues in the CDR3. Here the CDR3 DNA reads TGTGCCAGTACAGGCATGACAGGGGGCCCCGGGGAGCTGTTTTTT. This translates into CASTGMTGGPGELFF.

This clone has a single count. The chain employs TRBV27 and TRBJ1-5; D is perhaps TRBD1 (5 bases). Between the trimmed V and J ends, which lost 0 bases and 0 bases, there was a span of 18 bases. The length of the CDR3 is 19 residues. Per germline, CDR1 MNHEY and CDR2 SMNVEV (reference sequence). The CDR3 loop is CASSLSAGTDSYSNQPQHF. In DNA, the CDR3 is TGTGCCAGCAGTTTATCGGCGGGGACCGATTCATATAGCAATCAGCCCCAGCATTTT.

This clone showed up many times. CDR3 amino acids: CASSQGGSRLGEQFF. CDR3 DNA sequence: TGTGCCAGCAGCCAAGGAGGGAGTCGATTAGGGGAGCAGTTCTTC. This sequence joins TRBV4-2 and TRBJ2-1, with a weak D call TRBD2 (5 bases). The germline CDR1 and CDR2 sequences are LGHNA and YNFKEQ. V was cut by 1 base and J by 10 bases, with 17 bases left in between. This CDR3 is built from 15 residues.

The chain is built from TRBV5-1 and TRBJ2-1; TRBD2 matches 11 bases. With 0 bases clipped from V and 4 bases from J, the junction kept 3 bases outside the gene matches. The CDR3 covers 16 residues. Germline values: CDR1 SGHRS, CDR2 YFSETQ. CDR3 amino acids: CASSLATSGTYNEQFF. CDR3 nucleotide sequence: TGCGCCAGCAGCTTGGCGACTAGCGGGACATACAATGAGCAGTTCTTC.

This chain connects TRBV5-1 to TRBJ1-1, with D unresolved. The CDR3 is made up of 14 amino acids. Germline V lookup: CDR1 SGHRS, CDR2 YFSETQ. V was trimmed by 7 bases and J by 1 base, leaving 14 bases between them. CDR3 DNA: TGCGCCAGCGGTGGAGGACGGCAGAACACTGAAGCTTTCTTT. The encoded protein is CASGGGRQNTEAFF.

This clone was observed a handful of times. V usage is TRBV2 and J usage is TRBJ1-5; TRBD1 agrees at 11 bases. Germline CDR1 SNHLY, CDR2 FYNNEI. V was clipped by 7 bases and J by 8 bases; unmatched bases: 4. The CDR3 runs 13 residues. The CDR3 protein is CASNRDRGEPQHF. The CDR3 bases are TGTGCCAGCAACCGGGACAGGGGGGAGCCCCAGCATTTT.

This clone was seen repeatedly, ten times or more. The chain recombines TRBV11-1 with TRBJ1-1; a weak D match, TRBD1 (5 bases). V was trimmed by 5 bases and J by 3 bases, leaving 10 bases between them. From germline, CDR1 is SGHAT and CDR2 FQDESV (reference sequence). The CDR3 has 13 residues. The CDR3 reads CASSRQRDTEAFF. CDR3 bases: TGTGCCAGCAGCCGACAGCGCGACACTGAAGCTTTCTTT.

The gene calls are TRBV28 and TRBJ1-1; D not certain. CDR3 size: 13 residues. Trimming shortened V by 5 bases and J by 0 bases, and 7 bases separated the two germline ends. Looked up from germline, CDR1 is MDHEN and CDR2 is SYDVKM. The CDR3 DNA reads TGTGCCAGCAGTCCCCACATGAACACTGAAGCTTTCTTT. It specifies CASSPHMNTEAFF.

The chain employs TRBV6-1 and TRBJ2-7; tentative D call: TRBD1 (6 bases). V was shortened by 7 bases and J by 3 bases, with 13 bases between the two germline ends. Germline V gene lookup returns CDR1 MNHNS and CDR2 SASEGT. The CDR3 is 13 amino acids. The DNA of the CDR3 is TGTGCCAGCACCAGAGACAGGTTCTACGAGCAGTACTTC. It is translated as CASTRDRFYEQYF.

The chain uses TRBV4-1 and TRBJ2-6; TRBD1 matches at 8 bases. This CDR3 is 18 amino acids long. Germline CDR1 is MGHRA and CDR2 is YSYEKL. The junction had 7 bases not matched to a gene; V was cut back by 3 bases and J by 0 bases. CDR3 coding DNA: TGCGCCAGCAGCCAGCCCGGGACAGGTAGCTCTGGGGCCAACGTCCTGACTTTC. This codes for CASSQPGTGSSGANVLTF.

The CDR3 coding sequence is TGTGCCAGCAGTTTAATCGACTCTGGGGCCAACGTCCTGACTTTC. This codes for CASSLIDSGANVLTF. V is TRBV28 and J is TRBJ2-6, with unresolved D. CDR1 and CDR2 from the germline V gene are MDHEN and SYDVKM. V was shortened by 2 bases and J by 0 bases, with 5 bases between the two germline ends. This CDR3 is 15 amino acids long.

This rearrangement joins TRBV19 to TRBJ1-4, with D uncertain. V was shortened by 3 bases and J by 0 bases, with 2 bases between the two germline ends. The CDR3 consists of 13 residues. The germline V gene encodes CDR1 LNHDA and CDR2 SQIVND (reference sequence). CDR3 protein: CASSMATNEKLFF. CDR3 in DNA: TGTGCCAGTAGTATGGCAACTAATGAAAAACTGTTTTTT.

The V and J genes are TRBV14 and TRBJ2-5; no definite D call. The V end lost 3 bases, the J end lost 0 bases, and 2 bases lay between the germline ends. Germline CDR1 and CDR2: SGHDN and FVKESK. CDR3 length: 12 residues. Here the CDR3 reads CASSHYQETQYF. The CDR3, as DNA: TGTGCCAGCAGCCATTACCAAGAGACCCAGTACTTC.

V is TRBV6-1 and J is TRBJ2-1, with 8 nucleotides matching TRBD2. This CDR3 is built from 15 residues. The germline gives CDR1 MNHNS, CDR2 SASEGT. With V trimmed by 2 bases and J by 2 bases, 2 bases remained unmatched. The CDR3 nucleotides are TGTGCCAGCAGTGAACAAGCGGGGGCCTACAATGAGCAGTTCTTC. Translated, it gives CASSEQAGAYNEQFF.

This clone was detected a few times. As DNA, the CDR3 is TGTGCCAGCAGATTCGTCGACAGACAGAACACTGAAGCTTTCTTT. It translates to CASRFVDRQNTEAFF. The chain joins TRBV28 to TRBJ1-1, with D possibly TRBD1 on 5 matching bases. CDR1 is MDHEN, CDR2 SYDVKM, per germline. The CDR3 extends over 15 amino acids. V lost 6 bases to trimming and J lost 1 base, with 15 bases between them.

This clone was counted once. The gene calls are TRBV6-6 and TRBJ2-7, with TRBD1 matching 10 bases. Germline CDR1 reads MNHNY; CDR2 reads SVGAGI (reference sequence). With 5 bases clipped from V and 12 bases from J, the junction kept 4 bases outside the gene matches. The CDR3 consists of 11 residues. In DNA form, the CDR3 reads TGTGCCAGCAGTCTGGGACAGGGGCTGTACTTC. This translates into CASSLGQGLYF.

This clone was seen more than once but under ten times. This rearrangement joins TRBV28 to TRBJ2-5; no clear D gene. This CDR3 is 11 amino acids long. V shed 5 bases and J shed 9 bases, with 10 bases lying between them. Germline CDR1 is MDHEN and CDR2 is SYDVKM. The DNA for the CDR3 is TGTGCCAGCAGTCCCGGTTCGTCCCAGTACTTC. This translates into CASSPGSSQYF. Supplemented by reference TRBV28 and TRBJ2-5, the full variable domain reads DVKVTQSSRYLVKRTGEKVFLECVQDMDHENMFWYRQDPGLGLRLIYFSYDVKMKEKGDIPEGYSVSREKKERFSLILESASTNQTSMYLCASSPGSSQYFGPGTRLLVL.

This clone was seen more than once but under ten times. The V call is TRBV2, the J call TRBJ2-7; D possibly corresponds to TRBD1 (6 bases). Germline V gives CDR1 SNHLY, CDR2 FYNNEI. V was clipped by 5 bases and J by 0 bases, with 8 bases between them. The CDR3 has 13 residues. In nucleotides, the CDR3 is TGTGCCAGCAGTCGGACAGACTCCTACGAGCAGTACTTC. Amino acid sequence: CASSRTDSYEQYF.

The chain joins TRBV28 to TRBJ2-7; a weak D match, TRBD2 (5 bases). The CDR3 extends over 11 amino acids. Per the germline V gene, CDR1 is MDHEN and CDR2 is SYDVKM. The CDR3, as DNA: TGTGTAAGCGGCTCCGCCTACGAGCAGTACTTC. This codes for CVSGSAYEQYF.

The chain uses TRBV10-3 and TRBJ2-3, with 13 bases aligning to TRBD2. J was trimmed by 5 bases and V by 6 bases; bases with no gene match: 8. Germline loops: CDR1 ENHRY, CDR2 SYGVKD. CDR3 length: 16 residues. CDR3 coding DNA: TGTGCCATCAGAACTGGACTAGCGGGAGAAGGAGATACGCAGTATTTT. As protein: CAIRTGLAGEGDTQYF.

The J gene is TRBJ1-1, the V gene TRBV28; D remains ambiguous. With 4 bases removed from V and 5 bases from J, the gap between germline ends came to 11 bases. The germline V gene encodes CDR1 MDHEN and CDR2 SYDVKM. This CDR3 has 13 residues. The CDR3 DNA sequence: TGTGCCAGCAGTTCACTACGGGTTACTGAAGCTTTCTTT. Translation: CASSSLRVTEAFF. Full variable domain (remainder filled in from reference TRBV28 and TRBJ1-1): DVKVTQSSRYLVKRTGEKVFLECVQDMDHENMFWYRQDPGLGLRLIYFSYDVKMKEKGDIPEGYSVSREKKERFSLILESASTNQTSMYLCASSSLRVTEAFFGQGTRLTVV.